The rows below give T cell receptor beta chains drawn from one sample of a study of T cell responses to AZD1222 COVID-19 vaccine. Only in-frame clones appear in the TCRdb table, and some are missing; sequencing was by immunoSEQ multiplex PCR. The profile shows 120,000 to 150,000 clones, 89% of them singletons. The sequenced sample was peripheral blood, obtained 28 days after the second AZD1222 dose. The receptors were gathered from an adult who received the AZD1222 COVID-19 vaccine. CDR3s include the opening cysteine and the closing phenylalanine or tryptophan. A D gene is named only where the DNA matches it firmly. Clone size, where shown, is once, few, many, or a class for clones that have expanded.

v_call	clone_size	j_call	d_call	cdr3_aa	cdr3_nt
TRBV30	.	TRBJ2-5	TRBD1	CAWSPGGIQETQYF	TGTGCCTGGAGTCCAGGGGGCATTCAGGAGACCCAGTACTTC
TRBV5-5	.	TRBJ1-1	.	CASSWVLGSEAFF	TGTGCCAGCAGCTGGGTACTAGGCTCTGAAGCTTTCTTT
TRBV18	.	TRBJ1-5	TRBD1	CASSRDSRSNQPQHF	TGTGCCAGCTCACGGGACAGTCGTAGCAATCAGCCCCAGCATTTT
TRBV20-1	few	TRBJ1-2	.	CSASRGSYGYTF	TGCAGTGCTAGTCGTGGGTCCTATGGCTACACCTTC
TRBV2	.	TRBJ2-3	.	CASEGLLSTDTQYF	TGTGCCAGCGAGGGCCTCCTCTCCACAGATACGCAGTATTTT
TRBV7-2	.	TRBJ2-2	TRBD2	CASSPRTSTAGELFF	TGTGCCAGCAGCCCGAGGACTAGCACGGCCGGGGAGCTGTTTTTT
TRBV6-2/TRBV6-3	.	TRBJ1-5	TRBD1	CASSPHRGGNQPQHF	TGTGCCAGCAGTCCACACAGGGGCGGCAATCAGCCCCAGCATTTT
TRBV23-1	.	TRBJ2-7	.	CASSQAGSRIYEQYF	TGCGCCAGCAGTCAAGCAGGGTCCAGGATCTACGAGCAGTACTTC
TRBV6-5	once	TRBJ1-1	TRBD1	CASSRQGSAGQAFF	TGTGCCAGCAGTAGACAGGGCTCAGCCGGACAAGCTTTCTTT
TRBV12-3/TRBV12-4	.	TRBJ1-5	TRBD1	CASSPDRVRPQHF	TGTGCCAGCAGCCCCGACAGGGTAAGGCCCCAGCATTTT
TRBV24-1	.	TRBJ2-5	.	CATSDARSVETQYF	TGTGCCACCAGTGATGCGCGGTCAGTAGAGACCCAGTACTTC
TRBV3-1/TRBV3-2	.	TRBJ1-1	TRBD1	CASSQEHRGQRKSTEAFF	TGTGCCAGCAGCCAAGAGCACAGGGGGCAACGGAAGAGCACTGAAGCTTTCTTT
TRBV15	.	TRBJ2-1	.	CATSRDGDRSYNEQFF	TGTGCCACCAGCAGAGATGGTGACAGGAGTTACAATGAGCAGTTCTTC
TRBV2	.	TRBJ2-7	TRBD2	CASSELGGDSTYEQYF	TGTGCCAGCAGTGAGTTGGGAGGGGACTCAACCTACGAGCAGTACTTC
TRBV29-1	.	TRBJ2-1	TRBD2	CSAVSGRALLDVLFF	TGCAGCGCCGTGAGCGGGAGGGCCCTGTTAGATGTTTTGTTCTTC
TRBV10-3	.	TRBJ1-3	.	CAISELSGNTIYF	TGTGCCATCAGTGAGTTATCTGGAAACACCATATATTTT
TRBV9	.	TRBJ1-1	.	CASSMMGSGNTEAFF	TGTGCCAGCAGTATGATGGGGTCAGGGAACACTGAAGCTTTCTTT
TRBV6-1	.	TRBJ1-1	.	CASSEYREGSEAFF	TGTGCCAGCAGTGAATACAGGGAGGGTTCTGAAGCTTTCTTT
TRBV9	.	TRBJ2-1	TRBD2	CASSSRVAGAADEQFF	TGTGCCAGCAGCTCCCGGGTAGCGGGGGCGGCTGATGAGCAGTTCTTC
TRBV28	.	TRBJ1-5	.	CASSLSGSLSNQPQHF	TGTGCCAGCAGTTTGAGTGGCAGCCTTAGCAATCAGCCCCAGCATTTT
TRBV2	.	TRBJ1-1	TRBD1	CASRGGPGTEAFF	TGTGCCAGCAGAGGGGGCCCCGGCACTGAAGCTTTCTTT
TRBV6-4	few	TRBJ2-3	TRBD1	CASSPGTGNSDTQYF	TGTGCCAGCAGCCCCGGGACAGGGAATTCAGATACGCAGTATTTT
TRBV19	.	TRBJ2-5	.	CATRSSLAETQYF	TGTGCCACCAGGTCCTCCCTGGCAGAGACCCAGTACTTC
TRBV4-1	.	TRBJ2-7	TRBD2	CASSQPLAGGTYEQYF	TGCGCCAGCAGCCAACCTCTAGCGGGAGGAACCTACGAGCAGTACTTC
TRBV19	.	TRBJ1-1	.	CASSIRRRGPNTEAFF	TGTGCCAGTAGTATACGGAGGCGGGGGCCGAACACTGAAGCTTTCTTT
TRBV30	once	TRBJ2-7	.	CAWGSGMGYEQYF	TGTGCCTGGGGATCTGGGATGGGCTACGAGCAGTACTTC
TRBV28	.	TRBJ2-7	.	CASSFDGSTYEQYF	TGTGCCAGCAGTTTTGATGGCAGCACCTACGAGCAGTACTTC
TRBV9	.	TRBJ2-7	.	CASSVGGAPGDYEQYF	TGTGCCAGCAGCGTAGGAGGCGCGCCGGGGGACTACGAGCAGTACTTC
TRBV4-1	.	TRBJ1-5	.	CASSQDRGFRGNQPQHF	TGCGCCAGCAGCCAAGATAGGGGGTTTAGGGGCAATCAGCCCCAGCATTTT
TRBV19	few	TRBJ1-2	.	CASSYPRPTRGARLYTF	TGTGCCAGTAGTTACCCCAGGCCCACTCGGGGGGCTCGGCTCTACACCTTC
TRBV27	once	TRBJ1-2	.	CASAVSRWAYGYTF	TGTGCCAGCGCAGTTAGCAGGTGGGCATATGGCTACACCTTC
TRBV28	.	TRBJ2-2	TRBD1	CASSLIPGTGATGELFF	TGTGCCAGCAGTTTAATCCCCGGGACAGGGGCCACCGGGGAGCTGTTTTTT
TRBV27	.	TRBJ2-1	TRBD1	CASSSLGTGYNEQFF	TGTGCCAGCAGTTCGCTCGGGACAGGGTACAATGAGCAGTTCTTC
TRBV19	.	TRBJ1-5	.	CASSMDMYSNQPQHF	TGTGCCAGTAGTATGGACATGTATAGCAATCAGCCCCAGCATTTT
TRBV7-2	.	TRBJ1-5	.	CASSPGHQNQPQHF	TGTGCCAGCAGCCCTGGACACCAAAATCAGCCCCAGCATTTT
TRBV13	few	TRBJ1-3	.	CASSYRSGNTIYF	TGTGCCAGCAGCTACCGCTCTGGAAACACCATATATTTT
TRBV3-1/TRBV3-2	.	TRBJ2-7	.	CASSSTTLGRPSYEQYF	TGTGCCAGCAGCTCGACTACGCTGGGAAGGCCATCCTACGAGCAGTACTTC
TRBV2	.	TRBJ2-7	.	CASSGTKHEQYF	TGTGCCAGCAGCGGGACCAAACACGAGCAGTACTTC
TRBV11-3	.	TRBJ2-7	TRBD2	CASSLAYGTSGRAANYEQYF	TGTGCCAGCAGCTTGGCCTACGGGACTAGCGGGAGGGCCGCTAACTACGAGCAGTACTTC
TRBV7-2	.	TRBJ2-2	.	CASSLFQGNTGELFF	TGTGCCAGCAGCTTATTCCAGGGCAACACCGGGGAGCTGTTTTTT
TRBV28	once	TRBJ1-1	.	CASSFFLGGEAFF	TGTGCCAGCAGTTTTTTCCTCGGGGGTGAAGCTTTCTTT
TRBV7-3	few	TRBJ1-4	.	CARGGAYNEKLFF	TGTGCGAGGGGGGGCGCATATAATGAAAAACTGTTTTTT
TRBV7-2	.	TRBJ2-7	.	CASSPQGAEQYF	TGTGCCAGCAGCCCACAAGGCGCCGAGCAGTACTTC
TRBV2	.	TRBJ1-2	.	CASSEGNGNYGYTF	TGTGCCAGCAGTGAAGGGAATGGCAACTATGGCTACACCTTC
TRBV9	.	TRBJ2-2	.	CASSVYTGELFF	TGTGCCAGCAGCGTATATACCGGGGAGCTGTTTTTT